These T cell receptor beta chains were read from a single sample in a study of long-term antiretroviral therapy in people with HIV. The data were produced by immunoSEQ multiplex PCR, yet TCRdb's version contains in-frame clones alone and is incomplete. Here the sample spans 35,000 or so clones, about three quarters being singletons. Sequencing used unsorted PBMCs, obtained 2 years after starting antiretroviral therapy. The source is a woman in her forties or fifties with HIV. The CDR3 runs from the conserved cysteine through the conserved F or W. Each record gives: J gene, V gene, clone size, D gene, CDR3 DNA, CDR3 protein. A D gene is named only where the DNA matches it firmly. Not every row has a clone size; where given, it reads once, few, many or a size class.

J: TRBJ2-3
V: TRBV14
size: .
D: .
DNA: TGTGCCAGCAGCCAAGGGGGGGGGCCTGCAGATACGCAGTATTTT
CDR3: CASSQGGGPADTQYF

J: TRBJ2-7
V: TRBV9
size: once
D: TRBD1
DNA: TGTGCCAGCAGCGCGGGACAGAGCTCCTACGAGCAGTACTTC
CDR3: CASSAGQSSYEQYF

J: TRBJ2-3
V: TRBV11-3
size: .
D: TRBD1
DNA: TGTGCCAGCAGCCCTAGGACAGGGACCGCAGATACGCAGTATTTT
CDR3: CASSPRTGTADTQYF

J: TRBJ2-2
V: TRBV7-2
size: few
D: .
DNA: TGTGCCAGCAGCTTCATTGGCGGGGAGCTGTTTTTT
CDR3: CASSFIGGELFF

J: TRBJ2-1
V: TRBV18
size: .
D: TRBD2
DNA: TGTGCCAGCTTCAACGGGAGGCTTTCCTACAATGAGCAGTTCTTC
CDR3: CASFNGRLSYNEQFF

J: TRBJ2-5
V: TRBV30
size: .
D: TRBD2
DNA: TGTGCCTGGAGTCGGCTAGCGGGGGCCCAAGAGACCCAGTACTTC
CDR3: CAWSRLAGAQETQYF

J: TRBJ2-1
V: TRBV9
size: .
D: .
DNA: TGTGCCAGCAGCGAAGGACTACCAGGGTGGTATGAGCAGTTCTTC
CDR3: CASSEGLPGWYEQFF

J: TRBJ1-1
V: TRBV20-1
size: few
D: .
DNA: TGCAGTGCTACAGTTTCTGAAGCTTTCTTT
CDR3: CSATVSEAFF

J: TRBJ1-1
V: TRBV30
size: once
D: .
DNA: TGTGCCTGGAGTAAGGGGGGCCTGAACACTGAAGCTTTCTTT
CDR3: CAWSKGGLNTEAFF

J: TRBJ2-4
V: TRBV12-5
size: once
D: .
DNA: TGTGCTAGTTGCTCCGGGGCACAGGGAGCCAAAAACATTCAGTACTTC
CDR3: CASCSGAQGAKNIQYF

J: TRBJ2-7
V: TRBV11-2
size: .
D: .
DNA: TGTGCCAGCAGCTTGATCAAATACGAGCAGTACTTC
CDR3: CASSLIKYEQYF

J: TRBJ1-6
V: TRBV27
size: .
D: .
DNA: TGTGCCAGCAGTTTAGGGGGCGTCTATAATTCACCCCTCCACTTT
CDR3: CASSLGGVYNSPLHF

J: TRBJ2-7
V: TRBV19
size: .
D: .
DNA: TGTGCCAGTAGTTCTTTACAGGCTGCTGCATCCTACGAGCAGTACTTC
CDR3: CASSSLQAAASYEQYF

J: TRBJ1-2
V: TRBV9
size: once
D: .
DNA: TGTGCCAGCAGCGTAGAGGGATCGGTTAACTATGGCTACACCTTC
CDR3: CASSVEGSVNYGYTF

J: TRBJ1-5
V: TRBV19
size: .
D: .
DNA: TGTGCCAGTAGTATTCAGGGGCTGAGCAATCAGCCCCAGCATTTT
CDR3: CASSIQGLSNQPQHF

J: TRBJ2-5
V: TRBV9
size: .
D: .
DNA: TGTGCCAGCAGCGTAGGGCAGGAGGCGATAGAGACCCAGTACTTC
CDR3: CASSVGQEAIETQYF

J: TRBJ1-6
V: TRBV27
size: .
D: .
DNA: TGTGCCAGCAGTTTGGAGGGACCGATAGGTAATTCACCCCTCCACTTT
CDR3: CASSLEGPIGNSPLHF

J: TRBJ1-5
V: TRBV4-1
size: .
D: .
DNA: TGCGCCAGCAGCCAAATCCAGGGGAGGACGCCCCAGCATTTT
CDR3: CASSQIQGRTPQHF

J: TRBJ2-1
V: TRBV5-6
size: .
D: .
DNA: TGTGCCAGCAGCCCCGGGACTCGTCGAGATGAGCAGTTCTTC
CDR3: CASSPGTRRDEQFF

J: TRBJ1-1
V: TRBV5-4
size: .
D: .
DNA: TGTGCCAGCACCCTCGGACAGTTAGAAGCTTTCTTT
CDR3: CASTLGQLEAFF

J: TRBJ2-7
V: TRBV6-5
size: .
D: TRBD1
DNA: TGTGCCAGCAGTTGGGGACAGATCTCCTACGAGCAGTACTTC
CDR3: CASSWGQISYEQYF

J: TRBJ1-6
V: TRBV30
size: .
D: .
DNA: TGTGCCTGGAGTGTGGTGGTTAATTCACCCCTCCACTTT
CDR3: CAWSVVVNSPLHF

J: TRBJ2-3
V: TRBV5-1
size: .
D: TRBD2
DNA: TGCGCCAGCAGCCATACCGGGACTAGCGGGGGGTTAAGCACAGATACGCAGTATTTT
CDR3: CASSHTGTSGGLSTDTQYF

J: TRBJ2-7
V: TRBV27
size: .
D: TRBD1
DNA: TGTGCCAGTACGGGACAGATGGGCTACGAGCAGTACTTC
CDR3: CASTGQMGYEQYF

J: TRBJ1-2
V: TRBV5-6
size: .
D: .
DNA: TGTGCCAGCAGCTCCTACACCCCTAACTATGGCTACACCTTC
CDR3: CASSSYTPNYGYTF

J: TRBJ2-5
V: TRBV5-1
size: .
D: TRBD2
DNA: TGCGCCAGCAGCTTGGTCGTCTCGGGGGGCCAGTACTTC
CDR3: CASSLVVSGGQYF

J: TRBJ2-5
V: TRBV7-9
size: .
D: .
DNA: TGTGCCAGCAGCTTAGTTGGGCAGGGCAGGGAGACCCAGTACTTC
CDR3: CASSLVGQGRETQYF

J: TRBJ2-2
V: TRBV7-7
size: few
D: .
DNA: TGTGCCAGCAGCCCGTTTGGGTCGAACACCGGGGAGCTGTTTTTT
CDR3: CASSPFGSNTGELFF

J: TRBJ1-4
V: TRBV4-1
size: .
D: .
DNA: TGCGCCAGCAGCCAAGACTCTCGGGGGCGGAGTACTTGTTTT
CDR3: CASSQDSRGRSTCF

J: TRBJ1-3
V: TRBV25-1
size: .
D: .
DNA: TGTGCCAGCAGTGCGACGATAAGTGGAAACACCATATATTTT
CDR3: CASSATISGNTIYF

J: TRBJ2-3
V: TRBV11-2
size: .
D: TRBD1
DNA: TGTGCCAGCAGCCCCGTACAGGGGGTCTCCACAGATACGCAGTATTTT
CDR3: CASSPVQGVSTDTQYF

J: TRBJ1-2
V: TRBV6-5
size: .
D: .
DNA: TGTGCCAGCAGGCCGGGGTCAGAAAGGGACTATGGCTACACCTTC
CDR3: CASRPGSERDYGYTF

J: TRBJ2-7
V: TRBV4-1
size: .
D: .
DNA: TGCGCCAGCAGCCTCGGGACTGCTGCCTACGAGCAGTACTTC
CDR3: CASSLGTAAYEQYF

J: TRBJ1-1
V: TRBV7-9
size: .
D: TRBD1
DNA: TGTGCCAGCAGCGCAATCGGACAGGCCCACACTGAAGCTTTCTTT
CDR3: CASSAIGQAHTEAFF

J: TRBJ1-2
V: TRBV6-5
size: .
D: TRBD1
DNA: TGTGCCAGCAGCAGGGACAGGGGTTATGGCTACACCTTC
CDR3: CASSRDRGYGYTF